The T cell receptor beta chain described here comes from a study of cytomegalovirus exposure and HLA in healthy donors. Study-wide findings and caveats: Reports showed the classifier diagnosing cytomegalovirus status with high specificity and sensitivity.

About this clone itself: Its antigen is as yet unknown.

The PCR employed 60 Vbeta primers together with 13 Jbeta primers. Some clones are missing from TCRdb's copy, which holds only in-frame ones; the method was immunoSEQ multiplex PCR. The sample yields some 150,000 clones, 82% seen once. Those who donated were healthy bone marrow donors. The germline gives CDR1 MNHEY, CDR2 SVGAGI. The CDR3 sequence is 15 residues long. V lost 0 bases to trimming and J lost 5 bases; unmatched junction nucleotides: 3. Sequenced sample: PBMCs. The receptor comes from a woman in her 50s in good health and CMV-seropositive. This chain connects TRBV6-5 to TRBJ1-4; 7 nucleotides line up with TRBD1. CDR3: CASSYSRDSNEKLFF. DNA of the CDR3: TGTGCCAGCAGTTACTCCCGGGACAGCAATGAAAAACTGTTTTTT.